The next 9 T cell receptor beta chains were all read from a single sample in a study of regulatory T cells in long-lasting Graves disease. The sample's time point: persistent/refractory GD, antithyroid drugs over 5 years with positive TRAb. There was RNA extracted from PBMCs, and the TCR library was made from it. Arm-PCR with iRepertoire HTBI primers amplified the CDR3 regions for these TCR beta libraries. One entry per CDR3 protein results from TCRdb running MiXCR on the multiplex PCR reads. The table shows roughly 700,000 distinct CDR3 sequences, with 30% occurring only once. The starting material was peripheral blood mononuclear cells (PBMCs), obtained when the disease was refractory, from a patient treated with antithyroid drugs. These receptors all stem from a female donor with Graves disease.

The chain has TRBV20-1 and TRBJ2-7; TRBD2 might be the D (7 bases). Germline V CDR1 and CDR2: DFQATT, SNEGSKA (reference sequence). Trimming cost V 0 bases and J 4 bases, with 13 bases left between them. The CDR3 loop spans 14 amino acids. In DNA, the CDR3 is TGCAGTGCTAGAGACTTGCGGGGGCCTTACGAGCAGTACTTC. As protein: CSARDLRGPYEQYF.

This clonotype came up a few times. This chain connects TRBV10-3 to TRBJ2-2; TRBD2 agrees at 7 bases. In germline, CDR1 is ENHRY, CDR2 SYGVKD. J lost 0 bases, V lost 5 bases, and 6 bases had no gene match. This CDR3 spans 16 amino acids. This CDR3 is CAISRLAAANTGELFF. CDR3 nucleotide sequence: TGTGCCATCAGTCGACTAGCAGCCGCGAACACCGGGGAGCTGTTTTTT.

V is TRBV20-1 and J is TRBJ2-3; either TRBD1 or TRBD2 may supply D (5 bases each). This CDR3 region has 14 residues. V lost 6 bases to trimming and J lost 0 bases, with 13 bases between them. Germline assignment: CDR1 DFQATT and CDR2 SNEGSKA (reference sequence). CDR3 coding DNA: TGCAGTGCGGAAGCCCGGGACAGCACAGATACGCAGTATTTT. Protein sequence: CSAEARDSTDTQYF.

This clonotype was seen once. The chain recombines TRBV24-1 with TRBJ1-1, with D possibly matching TRBD1 (5 bases). The CDR3 totals 13 residues. The germline gives CDR1 KGHDR, CDR2 SFDVKD. V was cut by 7 bases and J by 5 bases, with 13 bases left in between. Here the CDR3 DNA reads TGTGCCACCAGGGGGGGGGAATCAACTGAAGCTTTCTTT. Protein: CATRGGESTEAFF.

The chain employs TRBV6-5 and TRBJ1-1; 7 bases match TRBD1. The CDR3 totals 15 residues. The germline gives CDR1 MNHEY, CDR2 SVGAGI. V was pared by 2 bases and J by 3 bases, with 6 bases of the junction left unmatched. The CDR3, as DNA: TGTGCCAGCAGTTACCCGAGGGGGCGCGACACTGAAGCTTTCTTT. This encodes CASSYPRGRDTEAFF.

This clonotype was detected many times. The chain recombines TRBV9 with TRBJ2-2; D ambiguous. The CDR3 totals 15 residues. The V and J ends lost 4 bases and 5 bases respectively, with 15 bases between them. Germline V lookup: CDR1 SGDLS, CDR2 YYNGEE. This CDR3 reads CASSPLSGATGELFF. CDR3 DNA sequence: TGTGCCAGCAGCCCCCTATCAGGTGCTACCGGGGAGCTGTTTTTT.

This clonotype has more than one count but fewer than ten. V is TRBV6-1 and J is TRBJ1-5; TRBD1 agrees at 8 bases. The CDR3 loop spans 16 amino acids. Germline V gives CDR1 MNHNS, CDR2 SASEGT. With V trimmed by 4 bases and J by 1 base, 6 bases remained unmatched. The CDR3 sequence is CASSADRGASNQPQHF. The CDR3 nucleotides are TGTGCCAGCAGTGCAGACAGGGGAGCGAGCAATCAGCCCCAGCATTTT.

The chain employs TRBV20-1 and TRBJ1-2; D not certain. CDR1 is DFQATT and CDR2 is SNEGSKA in the germline V gene (reference sequence). Trimming left V 7 bases short and J 0 bases short, with 12 bases between. This CDR3 has 13 residues. CDR3 sequence reads: CSVSRGSNYGYTF. CDR3 nucleotide sequence: TGCAGTGTCAGTCGGGGTTCTAACTATGGCTACACCTTC.

This chain links TRBV25-1 with TRBJ1-2; the D is unclear. The CDR3 is 11 amino acids. Germline V CDR1 and CDR2: MGHDK, SYGVNS. Deletions cut 3 bases from V and 6 bases from J, with 5 bases between. CDR3 DNA sequence: TGTGCCAGCAGTGAGTCCCATGGCTACACCTTC. Protein product: CASSESHGYTF.